This TCR beta chain is drawn from a study of T cell responses to AZD1222 COVID-19 vaccine. Deletions cut 1 base from V and 6 bases from J, with 13 bases between. Germline loops: CDR1 KGHSH, CDR2 LQKENI. This CDR3 region has 15 residues. The repertoire was sequenced with immunoSEQ multiplex PCR; TCRdb's copy has only in-frame clones and lacks some. Of 99,000 or so clones listed, about 93% are singletons. Sequenced material: peripheral blood, taken on day 0 of AZD1222 vaccination. This clonotype was sampled from an adult in good health. This chain connects TRBV18 to TRBJ2-1; D possibly matches TRBD1 or TRBD2 (6 bases each). In DNA form, the CDR3 reads TGTGCCAGCTCACCACAGATCGGGGGCCCCAATGAGCAGTTCTTC. It specifies CASSPQIGGPNEQFF.